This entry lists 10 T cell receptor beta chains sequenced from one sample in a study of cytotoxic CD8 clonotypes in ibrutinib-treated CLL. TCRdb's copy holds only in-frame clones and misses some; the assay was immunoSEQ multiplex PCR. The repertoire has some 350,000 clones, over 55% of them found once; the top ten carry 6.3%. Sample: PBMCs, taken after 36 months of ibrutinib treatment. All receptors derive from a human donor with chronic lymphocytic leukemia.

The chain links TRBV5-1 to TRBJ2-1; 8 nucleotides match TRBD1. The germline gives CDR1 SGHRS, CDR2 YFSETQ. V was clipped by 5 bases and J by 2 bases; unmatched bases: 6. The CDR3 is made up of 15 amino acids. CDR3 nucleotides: TGCGCCAGCAGGACGGGACAGGTTACCTACAATGAGCAGTTCTTC. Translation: CASRTGQVTYNEQFF.

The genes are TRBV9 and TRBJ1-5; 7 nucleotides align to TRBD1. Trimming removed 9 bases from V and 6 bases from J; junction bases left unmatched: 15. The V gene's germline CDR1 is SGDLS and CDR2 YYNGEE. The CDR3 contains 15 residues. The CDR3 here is CATLPVGGSSQPQHF. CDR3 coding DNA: TGTGCCACATTGCCAGTAGGGGGCTCAAGTCAGCCCCAGCATTTT.

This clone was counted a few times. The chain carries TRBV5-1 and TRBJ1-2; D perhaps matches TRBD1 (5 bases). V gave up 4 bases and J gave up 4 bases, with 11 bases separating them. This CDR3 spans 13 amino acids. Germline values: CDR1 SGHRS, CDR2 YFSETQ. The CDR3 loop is CASSPDSFYGYTF. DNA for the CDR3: TGCGCCAGCAGCCCTGACAGTTTCTATGGCTACACCTTC.

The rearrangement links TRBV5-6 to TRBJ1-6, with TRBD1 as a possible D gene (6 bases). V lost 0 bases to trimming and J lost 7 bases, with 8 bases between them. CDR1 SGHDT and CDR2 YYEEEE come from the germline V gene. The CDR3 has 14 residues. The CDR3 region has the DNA TGTGCCAGCAGCTTGGTGGGGGCGAATTCACCCCTCCACTTT. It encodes CASSLVGANSPLHF.

The CDR3 nucleotides read TGTGCCAGCTCCTCCCGGGGGACAGGCTATGGCTACACCTTC. This gives the protein CASSSRGTGYGYTF. The chain combines TRBV18 with TRBJ1-2; TRBD1 aligns across 8 bases. CDR3 length: 14 amino acids. CDR1 and CDR2 from the germline V gene are KGHSH and LQKENI. With V trimmed by 6 bases and J by 4 bases, 7 bases remained unmatched.

The CDR3 DNA reads as TGTGCCAGCAGCTCACAGGGGGCGTTGGAGACCCAGTACTTC. Translating gives CASSSQGALETQYF. The chain carries TRBV5-4 and TRBJ2-5; TRBD1 agrees at 9 bases. CDR3 length equals 14 residues. V gave up 3 bases and J gave up 5 bases; unmatched junction bases: 5. CDR1 and CDR2 (germline): SGHNT, YYREEE (reference sequence).

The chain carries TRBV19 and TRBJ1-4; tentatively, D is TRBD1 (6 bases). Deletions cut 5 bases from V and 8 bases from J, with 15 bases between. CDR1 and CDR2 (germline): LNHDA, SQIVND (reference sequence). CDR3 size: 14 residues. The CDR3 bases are TGTGCCAGTAGTCGCCGCACGGGACAAGAAAAACTGTTTTTT. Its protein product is CASSRRTGQEKLFF.

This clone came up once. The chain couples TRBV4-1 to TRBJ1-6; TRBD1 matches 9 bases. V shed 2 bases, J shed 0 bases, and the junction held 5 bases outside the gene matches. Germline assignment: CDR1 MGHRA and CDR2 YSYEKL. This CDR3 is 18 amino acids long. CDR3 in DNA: TGCGCCAGCAGCCAACGGGACAGGGCTAGCTCCTATAATTCACCCCTCCACTTT. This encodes CASSQRDRASSYNSPLHF.

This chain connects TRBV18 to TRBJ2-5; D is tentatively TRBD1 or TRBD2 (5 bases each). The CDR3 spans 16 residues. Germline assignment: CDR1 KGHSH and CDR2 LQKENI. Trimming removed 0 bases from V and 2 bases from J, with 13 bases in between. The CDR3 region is CASSPPGRVGQETQYF. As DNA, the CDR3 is TGTGCCAGCTCACCACCGGGACGTGTAGGGCAAGAGACCCAGTACTTC.

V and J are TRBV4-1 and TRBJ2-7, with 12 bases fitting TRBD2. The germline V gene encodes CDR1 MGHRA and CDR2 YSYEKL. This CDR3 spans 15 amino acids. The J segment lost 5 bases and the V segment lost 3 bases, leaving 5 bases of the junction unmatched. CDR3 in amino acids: CASSQTSGGVHEQYF. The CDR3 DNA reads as TGCGCCAGCAGCCAGACTAGCGGGGGAGTCCACGAGCAGTACTTC.